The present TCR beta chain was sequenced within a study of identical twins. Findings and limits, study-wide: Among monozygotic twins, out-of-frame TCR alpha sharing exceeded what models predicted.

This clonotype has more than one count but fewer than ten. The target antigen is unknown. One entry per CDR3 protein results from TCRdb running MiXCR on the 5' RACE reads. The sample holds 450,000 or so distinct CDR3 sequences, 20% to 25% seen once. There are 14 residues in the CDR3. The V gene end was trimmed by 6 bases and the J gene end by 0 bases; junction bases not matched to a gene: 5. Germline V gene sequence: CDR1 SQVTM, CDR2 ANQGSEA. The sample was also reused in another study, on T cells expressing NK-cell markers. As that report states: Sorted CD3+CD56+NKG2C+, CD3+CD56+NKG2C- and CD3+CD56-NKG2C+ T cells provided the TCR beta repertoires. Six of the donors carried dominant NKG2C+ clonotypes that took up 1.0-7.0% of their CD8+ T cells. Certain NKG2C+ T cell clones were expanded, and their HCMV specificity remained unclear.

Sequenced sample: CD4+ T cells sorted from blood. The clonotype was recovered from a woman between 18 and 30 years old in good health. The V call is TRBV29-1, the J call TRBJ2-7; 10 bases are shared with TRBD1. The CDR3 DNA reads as TGCAGCGTCTTCCGGGACAGGGGCTCCTACGAGCAGTACTTC. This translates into CSVFRDRGSYEQYF.